The sample holds a few counts of the clone carrying this T cell receptor beta chain. This entry comes from a study of identical twins. Trimming removed 6 bases from V and 4 bases from J; junction bases left unmatched: 6. CDR3 size: 14 residues. Germline-derived CDR1 and CDR2 are SGHRS and YFSETQ. TCRdb independently ran MiXCR on the 5' RACE reads; one entry per CDR3 protein. This sample yields about 730,000 distinct CDR3 sequences, of which approximately 21% are seen a single time; 4.3% belongs to the top ten. The data were also submitted as part of a second study, on T cells expressing NK-cell markers. That source reports: The study sequenced eight donors, seven HCMV-seropositive and one seronegative. Evidence did not settle whether expanded NKG2C+ T cell clones targeted HCMV.

The V and J genes are TRBV5-1 and TRBJ2-2; 7 bases align to TRBD1. Sequencing input: PBMCs. This TCR was sampled from a woman between 18 and 30 years old in good health. DNA of the CDR3: TGCGCCAGCAACCGAGACAGGGCCACCGGGGAGCTGTTTTTT. Amino acid sequence: CASNRDRATGELFF. Complete variable domain (other parts from reference TRBV5-1 and TRBJ2-2): KAGVTQTPRYLIKTRGQQVTLSCSPISGHRSVSWYQQTPGQGLQFLFEYFSETQRNKGNFPGRFSGRQFSNSRSEMNVSTLELGDSALYLCASNRDRATGELFFGEGSRLTVL.